The clone carrying this TCR beta chain was observed at least ten times. V was cut by 0 bases and J by 7 bases, with 9 bases left in between. The CDR3 spans 14 residues. Germline values: CDR1 MNHEY, CDR2 SVGEGT. TCRdb itself ran the 5' RACE reads through MiXCR, one entry per CDR3 protein. The sample lists 35,000 to 40,000 distinct CDR3 sequences; 11% were seen once. Stated time point: technical triplicate 1. This entry is derived from a study of neurological immune-mediated disorders. The sequence derives from a man aged 60-69 years with HTLV-1-associated myelopathy (HAM/TSP). Sequencing was performed on PBMCs. The genes are TRBV6-2 or TRBV6-3 and TRBJ2-2; D call uncertain. The CDR3 is CASSYSSSYGELFF. CDR3 bases: TGTGCCAGCAGTTACTCGAGCTCCTACGGGGAGCTGTTTTTT.